The TCR beta chain under discussion was sequenced for a study of CD8 T cells in ankylosing spondylitis listed by TCRdb under 2017. Concerning the study at large: T cell receptor beta repertoires were profiled in healthy donors and ankylosing spondylitis patients so that disease-linked TCR variants could be found. In total, the full study cohort was made up of 95 to 110 healthy donors and more than 20 ankylosing spondylitis patients. Peripheral blood was sampled, and synovial fluid was also collected from ankylosing spondylitis patients. Study-wide findings and limitations: Significant enrichment of the disease-linked clones was reported in matched synovial fluid samples from ankylosing spondylitis patients. The disease-linked clones showed a CD8+ phenotype and occurred at relatively low frequencies in peripheral blood. Some motif variants had previously been reported in the synovial fluid and blood of reactive arthritis patients, which suggests shared mechanisms of disease initiation. A TCR beta motif of fewer than 10 highly homologous amino acid variants appeared characteristic of blood from ankylosing spondylitis patients.

This clonotype was detected only a few times. Its antigen remains unidentified. No base qualities exist here, and no much larger clone lies one base off it. The reads were generated on an Illumina HiSeq 2500. Quantitative 5'-RACE with molecular barcodes was used to prepare TCR beta libraries. The source study handled its data this way. To identify disease-linked TCR variants, a new computational method was used, one built on a probabilistic model of VDJ rearrangement. The public reads were reprocessed in TCRdb via fastp at Q25 and MiXCR, keeping in-frame beta chains. Identical CDR3 protein sequences are pooled into one entry, listed with their most common genes and DNA. These V and J calls are TCRdb output, not the study's own analysis. Across this sample there are some 700,000 distinct CDR3 sequences, with 15% to 20% seen only once. Jointly, the top ten make up over 15% of the sample. The sequenced sample consisted of blood, either unsorted or a sorted T cell fraction (not recorded which). The sequence was obtained from a male donor with ankylosing spondylitis.

The CDR3 corresponds to CSVEGAQSSYNEQFF. The DNA is as follows: TGCAGCGTTGAGGGGGCGCAGAGCTCCTACAATGAGCAGTTCTTC. This chain is built from TRBV29-1 and TRBJ2-1, and the D gene may be TRBD1, 6 bases matching. From a lookup of the germline V gene, CDR1 and CDR2 are SQVTM and ANQGSEA. V lost 3 bases and J lost 0 bases; the stretch between them is 12 bases long. Its CDR3 holds 15 amino acids, cysteine through phenylalanine. Just the 45-base CDR3 DNA is kept, in frame starting at base 1.